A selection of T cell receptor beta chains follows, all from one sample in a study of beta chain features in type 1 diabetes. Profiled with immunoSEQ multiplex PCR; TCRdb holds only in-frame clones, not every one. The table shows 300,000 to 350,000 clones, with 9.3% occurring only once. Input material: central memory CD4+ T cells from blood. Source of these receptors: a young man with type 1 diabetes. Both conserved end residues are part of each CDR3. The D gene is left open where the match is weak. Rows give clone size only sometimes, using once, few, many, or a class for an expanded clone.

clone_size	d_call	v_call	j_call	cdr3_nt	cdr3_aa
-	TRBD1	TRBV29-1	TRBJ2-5	TGCAGCGGGAATCTGGGACAGGGGGCAGGGGAGACCCAGTACTTC	CSGNLGQGAGETQYF
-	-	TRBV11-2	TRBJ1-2	TGTGCCAGCAGCTTAGGTGTGGGGCACACCTTC	CASSLGVGHTF
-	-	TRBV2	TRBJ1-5	TGTGCCAGCAGACAGAGGGGAGTTAATCAGCCCCAGCATTTT	CASRQRGVNQPQHF
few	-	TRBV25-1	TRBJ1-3	TGTGCCAGCCAGGGAACAAGCTCTGGAAACACCATATATTTT	CASQGTSSGNTIYF
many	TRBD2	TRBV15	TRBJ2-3	TGTGCCACCAGCAGAGATCCTAGCGGGGATACGCAGTATTTT	CATSRDPSGDTQYF
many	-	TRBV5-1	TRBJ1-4	TGCGCCAGCAGCCCGGGACCTGTCGGAGAAAAACTGTTTTTT	CASSPGPVGEKLFF
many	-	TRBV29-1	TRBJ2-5	TGCAGCGTCGGTCGGGGGCCCGGGGAGACCCAGTACTTC	CSVGRGPGETQYF
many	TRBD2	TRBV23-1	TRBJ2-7	TGCGCCAGCAGTCAGCGACTAGCGGGCCACTCCTACGAGCAGTACTTC	CASSQRLAGHSYEQYF
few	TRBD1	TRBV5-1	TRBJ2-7	TGCGCCAGCAGCTTCAGGGGGCCCGGCTACGAGCAGTACTTC	CASSFRGPGYEQYF
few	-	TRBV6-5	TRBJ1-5	TGTGCCAGCAGACCAGGGCAGGGAAGACAGCCCCAGCATTTT	CASRPGQGRQPQHF
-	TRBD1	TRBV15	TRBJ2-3	TGTGCCACCAGCGGCGGACAGGGGAGTTGGGATACGCAGTATTTT	CATSGGQGSWDTQYF
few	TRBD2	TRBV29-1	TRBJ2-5	TGCAGCGCTCCTTGGGGGGGAGAGACCCAGTACTTC	CSAPWGGETQYF
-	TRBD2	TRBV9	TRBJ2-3	TGTGCCAGCAGCGTAGGCGGGGGGGCCGGGCCAGATACGCAGTATTTT	CASSVGGGAGPDTQYF
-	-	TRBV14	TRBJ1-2	TGTGCCAGCAGCCGTCAACAGGGACCTTCTAACTATGGCTACACCTTC	CASSRQQGPSNYGYTF
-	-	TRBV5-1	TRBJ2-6	TGCGCCAGCAGGGAACCTGGGGCCAACGTCCTGACTTTC	CASREPGANVLTF
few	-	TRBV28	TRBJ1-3	TGTGCCAGCAGCGGGGGGGCGGGCGGAAACACCATATATTTT	CASSGGAGGNTIYF
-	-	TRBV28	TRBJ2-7	TGTGCCAGCAACCTCGGGGCTTACGAGCAGTACTTC	CASNLGAYEQYF
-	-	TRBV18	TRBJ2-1	TGTGCCAGCTCACCCTTGGGGGATGAGCAGTTCTTC	CASSPLGDEQFF
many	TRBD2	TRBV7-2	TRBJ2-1	TGTGCCAGCAGCTTAGTACGGCGGACTAGCGGGGGGGGCAATGAGCAGTTCTTC	CASSLVRRTSGGGNEQFF
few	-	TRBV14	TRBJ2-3	TGTGCCAGCAGCCTCTCCCGTGGGTCCCGCACAGATACGCAGTATTTT	CASSLSRGSRTDTQYF
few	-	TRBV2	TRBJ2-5	TGTGCCAGCAGTAAGCGGGGCAGGGGTCAAGAGACCCAGTACTTC	CASSKRGRGQETQYF
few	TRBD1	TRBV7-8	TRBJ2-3	TGTGCCAGCAGTTTAGGGGGCTTCGTCACAGATACGCAGTATTTT	CASSLGGFVTDTQYF
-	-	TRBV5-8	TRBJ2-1	TGTGCCAGTCGGACAGGGACTAGCTCCTACAATGAGCAGTTCTTC	CASRTGTSSYNEQFF
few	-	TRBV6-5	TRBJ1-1	TGTGCCAGCAGTTACGGGGACCCAGGGGCTGAAGCTTTCTTT	CASSYGDPGAEAFF
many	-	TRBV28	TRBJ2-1	TGTGCCAGTTCGAGGGATGAGCAGTTCTTC	CASSRDEQFF
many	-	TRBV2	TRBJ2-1	TGTGCCAGCAGTACTACAGGGTACAATGAGCAGTTCTTC	CASSTTGYNEQFF
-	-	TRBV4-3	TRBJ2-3	TGCGCCAGCAGCCAAGATGGCGATGGGGGTACGCAGTATTTT	CASSQDGDGGTQYF
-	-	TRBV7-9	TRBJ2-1	TGTGCCAGCAGCCACAGGTCTTTTTGGGGCAATGAGCAGTTCTTC	CASSHRSFWGNEQFF
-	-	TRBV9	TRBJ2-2	TGTGCCAGCAGCCCCCTAGGCGTCACCGGGGAGCTGTTTTTT	CASSPLGVTGELFF
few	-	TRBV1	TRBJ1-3	TGCACCAGCAGCCAAAACAACTCGGCGACAGGCGGTCGCACCATATATTTT	CTSSQNNSATGGRTIYF
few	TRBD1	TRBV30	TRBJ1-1	TGTGCCTGGAGGGAAAAGACAGGGAGAGAGGGGGCTGAAGCTTTCTTT	CAWREKTGREGAEAFF